This T cell receptor beta chain appears in the sequencing data of a study of beta chain features in type 1 diabetes. The overall study: Patients were similar to healthy donors in age and gender (as well as in cell yields).

Note on this clone: The antigen is undetermined.

Sorted populations were all over 98% pure. The authors reverse transcribed all of the isolated RNA, so sequencing captured expressed TCRB transcripts. Data came from immunoSEQ multiplex PCR; TCRdb stores just in-frame clones and leaves some out. The sample has some 26,000 clones, more than 65% seen once. The CDR3 totals 15 residues. V shed 3 bases and J shed 2 bases, with 11 bases lying between them. CDR1 is SGHVS, CDR2 FQNEAQ, per germline. Study results and caveats: Naive, central memory and regulatory TCRB repertoires appeared more similar among patients than healthy donors. TCRB CDR3s were moderately but significantly shorter in Type 1 diabetes patients in all four CD4+ subsets. Possibly, sequencing cDNA over-represented cells that had high TCR expression levels.

This sequence joins TRBV7-8 and TRBJ2-1; D unclear. This receptor was obtained from a woman between 35 and 50 years old with type 1 diabetes. The sample consisted of stem cell memory CD4+ T cells from blood. The CDR3 DNA follows: TGTGCCAGCAGCTTGAGGATCGCTCCCTACAATGAGCAGTTCTTC. It is translated as CASSLRIAPYNEQFF.